This record concerns one T cell receptor (beta chain) sequence. Its antigen is unknown. Nothing much larger sits one base from this clone, and base qualities are not available. The sample has other DNA sequences that encode this CDR3 too. Using the deep immunoSEQ assay, multiplex PCR amplified TCR CDR3 regions from genomic DNA. Extracted genomic DNA from each cell subset was distributed evenly across all wells of several immunoSEQ 96-well plates, and each plate was treated as a replicate. For sorted subsets, each replicate PCR was loaded with 200 ng genomic DNA, equivalent to some 27,000 T cell genomes. The purified libraries were quantified using a Qubit 3.0 fluorometer, sized with a Bioanalyzer 2100, and then quantified again using the KAPA Library Quantification kit. A separate single-read 150-cycle Illumina NextSeq 550 flow cell was used to sequence each immunoSEQ 96-well plate. As for how the authors treated the data: Because the immunoSEQ output included only junctional sequences and no quality scores, the filtering could not be the same as the filtering used for full-length reads. Sequences were annotated with PyIR, a Python wrapper for IgBLAST v1.9, using IMGT germline references to assign V/J genes and CDR3. Reads were removed for weak V/J assignments (E-value above 1e-6), missing CDR3, stop codons, out-of-frame junctions, or ambiguous translated residues. V3J clonotypes were defined by identical inferred V gene, J gene, and CDR3 amino acid sequence. Percentage overlap between repertoires was calculated by dividing the number of shared unique clonotypes by the size of the smaller repertoire. Richness of each repertoire was evaluated using RTK rarefaction, the Chao1 estimator, and Recon v2.1 estimates of unobserved clonotypes. For all TCRbeta clonotypes obtained by the gDNA method from a handful of donors, generation probabilities were computed with OLGA. In its TCRdb copy, this immuneACCESS table keeps in-frame sequences only and misses some clones. Where compared with another copy, unresolved V genes explain less than half of these, and the others have no known cause. That table furnishes V, J and clone size, whereas the DNA furnished D and trimming. For this sample the table gives about 1 million clones, of which around 82% were detected only once. About 0.52% of the sample belongs to the ten largest clones.

This entry is derived from a study of shared clonotypes between healthy human individuals (dated by TCRdb to about 2020). In terms of the full investigation: The cohort comprised a couple of women and a few men aged 18 to 49 years. For each donor, CD4 naive and CD4 memory were each given three plates, CD8 naive was given two plates, and CD8 memory was given one plate. To estimate repertoire size and how much clonotypes are shared between individuals, the study performed deep sequencing of blood TCR repertoires from a handful of healthy adults. Libraries were prepared and TCR repertoires were sequenced by different laboratories using diverse techniques, in order to increase sequencing depth and limit assay-specific biases. Each donor's leukapheresis produced roughly between roughly 0.85 and 9.5 billion PBMCs.

Paper-wide results and their limitations: Because the study included only a small number of donors, the genetic and exposure-history diversity represented was limited. Higher generation probabilities were observed for clonotypes shared by all four sorted-subset donors than for non-shared clonotypes. Across a handful of donors, around 5% of naive CD4, around 3.5% of naive CD8, 2% to 2.5% of memory CD4, and approximately 0.42% of memory CD8 clonotypes were shared. Pairwise subsampling led to the expectation that sequencing depth would affect the degree of clonotype sharing among donors. Naive subsets generally had larger estimated clonotype richness than memory subsets. Rarefaction of sorted-subset datasets indicated incomplete sequencing despite the large sequencing depth. Sampling was limited to blood, and TCR repertoires in tissue likely differ from TCR repertoires in blood.

CDR1 and CDR2 were assigned from the germline V gene as MRHNA and SNTAGT. From its cysteine to its phenylalanine, the CDR3 spans 16 amino acids. Only the CDR3 region is kept as DNA, spanning 48 bases read in frame from base 1. V lost 0 bases and J lost 0 bases; the stretch between them is 9 bases long. The donors were healthy, HIV-negative adults who had no recently reported acute infections or vaccinations. Every donor was a Caucasian adult residing in Nashville, Tennessee, USA. CD4+ T cells were enriched by magnetic negative selection, after which naive cells were positively selected on CD45RA and the negative fraction was taken as the memory subset. Blood was collected by leukapheresis, and PBMCs were isolated by Ficoll-Histopaque density gradient centrifugation and then cryopreserved in liquid nitrogen vapor phase. Analytical flow cytometry was used to check the purity and quantity of each magnetically sorted T cell population. Genomic DNA was isolated from every sorted fraction and measured by UV absorbance on a Nanodrop 2000c.

Sample: memory CD4+ T cells from PBMCs. The sample's cell subset or site label is to be understood as: CD45RA-negative fraction. The source of this sequence is a man between 18 and 35 years old in good health. Some clones in this sample may be carry-over from other donors' samples. The chain is made from TRBV6-4 and TRBJ2-1, and the D gene may be TRBD2, 7 bases matching. Here is the DNA: TGTGCCAGCAGTGACTCGGGAGGGGGCTCCTACAATGAGCAGTTCTTC. Its product reads: CASSDSGGGSYNEQFF.